The clone carrying this T cell receptor beta chain was seen at least ten times. These data come from a study of CD8 T cells in ankylosing spondylitis. CDR3 size: 14 residues. The germline CDR1 and CDR2 sequences are KGHDR and SFDVKD. The V end lost 1 base, the J end lost 4 bases, and 7 bases lay between the germline ends. TCRdb itself ran the 5' RACE reads through MiXCR, one entry per CDR3 protein. Of under 300,000 distinct CDR3 sequences in the sample, 7.5% to 9% were seen once. The sequence derives from a male donor with ankylosing spondylitis or in good health (not recorded which). The chain uses TRBV24-1 and TRBJ1-5; D is ambiguous. Sequencing was done on a sample of blood, either unsorted or a sorted T cell fraction (not recorded which). The CDR3 DNA is TGTGCCACCAGTGATTTTCGAGAGAATCAGCCCCAGCATTTT. Protein product: CATSDFRENQPQHF.